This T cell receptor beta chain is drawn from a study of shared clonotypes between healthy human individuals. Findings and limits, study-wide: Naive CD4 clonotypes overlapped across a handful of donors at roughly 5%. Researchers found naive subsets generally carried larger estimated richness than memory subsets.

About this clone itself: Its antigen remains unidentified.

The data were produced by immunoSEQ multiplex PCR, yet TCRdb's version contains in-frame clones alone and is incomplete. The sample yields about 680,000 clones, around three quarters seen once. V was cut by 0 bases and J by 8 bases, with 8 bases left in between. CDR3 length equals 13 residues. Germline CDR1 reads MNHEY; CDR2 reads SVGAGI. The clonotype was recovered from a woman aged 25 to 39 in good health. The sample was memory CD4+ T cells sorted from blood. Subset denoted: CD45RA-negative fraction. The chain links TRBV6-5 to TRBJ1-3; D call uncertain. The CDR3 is CASSYSTGYTIYF. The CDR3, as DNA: TGTGCCAGCAGTTACTCGACGGGATACACCATATATTTT.